The 25 T cell receptor beta chains reported below all come from one sample, sequenced in a study of blood T cell repertoires in COVID-19. Assay used: immunoSEQ multiplex PCR; TCRdb lists only in-frame clones, some missing. Found here are about 140,000 clones, approximately 88% of them singletons; the top ten hold approximately 1.8%. Sequencing used peripheral blood. The receptors shown here come from a man between 70 and 80 years old with acute or convalescent COVID-19.

The chain is built from TRBV7-2 and TRBJ2-3; D gene uncertain. This CDR3 is built from 12 residues. V dropped 1 base and J dropped 9 bases, with 8 bases sitting between them. Per the germline V gene, CDR1 is SGHTA and CDR2 is FQGNSA. DNA for the CDR3: TGTGCCAGCAGCTTAGAATGGCGGACGCAGTATTTT. Residues: CASSLEWRTQYF.

The chain has TRBV5-1 and TRBJ2-2; TRBD2 agrees at 7 bases. Trimming removed 0 bases from V and 3 bases from J; junction bases left unmatched: 2. The germline V gene has CDR1 SGHRS and CDR2 YFSETQ. This CDR3 contains 15 residues. CDR3 loop: CASSLVSGYTGELFF. The CDR3 DNA reads as TGCGCCAGCAGCTTGGTTAGCGGGTACACCGGGGAGCTGTTTTTT.

This clone has just one count. The V call is TRBV25-1, the J call TRBJ1-6, with 7 positions matching TRBD1. Trimming at V came to 5 bases and at J to 4 bases, leaving 11 bases not matched to a gene. The CDR3 runs to 17 residues. Germline CDR1 is MGHDK and CDR2 is SYGVNS. CDR3: CASSSSEGRGYNSPLHF. The CDR3 region has the DNA TGTGCCAGCAGTTCATCCGAGGGCAGGGGGTATAATTCACCCCTCCACTTT.

V usage is TRBV19 and J usage is TRBJ1-4; D is unclear. The CDR3 consists of 16 residues. Between the trimmed V and J ends, which lost 1 base and 7 bases, there was a span of 16 bases. Germline assignment: CDR1 LNHDA and CDR2 SQIVND (reference sequence). The CDR3 sequence: CASSIAGRGGREKLFF. As DNA, the CDR3 is TGTGCCAGTAGTATAGCTGGGCGGGGAGGTCGTGAAAAACTGTTTTTT.

The V call is TRBV3-1 (or the pseudogene TRBV3-2), the J call TRBJ2-7, with 7 nucleotides matching TRBD1. Germline values: CDR1 LGHDT, CDR2 YNNKEL (reference sequence). The trim removed 4 bases at V and 2 bases at J, leaving 5 bases unmatched. The CDR3 spans 14 residues. The CDR3: CASSRDSRAYEQYF. CDR3 sequence (DNA): TGTGCCAGCAGCCGGGACAGTCGAGCCTACGAGCAGTACTTC.

The rearrangement joins TRBV7-7 to TRBJ1-3, with TRBD1 matching over 7 bases. CDR3 length: 15 residues. Germline CDR1 SSHAT, CDR2 FNYEAQ (reference sequence). The V gene end was trimmed by 5 bases and the J gene end by 1 base; junction bases not matched to a gene: 5. As DNA, the CDR3 is TGTGCCAGCAGCCCGACAGGGCTTTCTGGAAACACCATATATTTT. This encodes CASSPTGLSGNTIYF.

The table lists this clone with a few counts. The V call is TRBV5-1, the J call TRBJ1-6; 8 bases agree with TRBD1. CDR1 is SGHRS and CDR2 is YFSETQ in the germline V gene. V gave up 0 bases and J gave up 7 bases; unmatched junction bases: 6. The CDR3 has 16 amino acids. The CDR3 DNA reads as TGCGCCAGCAGCTTGGGGTCAGGGGGCGAAAATTCACCCCTCCACTTT. This translates into CASSLGSGGENSPLHF.

The chain carries TRBV6-1 and TRBJ1-6; possibly TRBD1 for D (5 bases). Trimming pared 0 bases from V and 11 bases from J, leaving 8 bases between. Germline CDR1 reads MNHNS; CDR2 reads SASEGT. CDR3 length: 13 amino acids. The DNA for the CDR3 is TGTGCCAGCAGTGAAGCAAGGGGAACACCCCTCCACTTT. The encoded protein is CASSEARGTPLHF.

The chain links TRBV18 to TRBJ2-5; 11 nucleotides agree with TRBD2. This CDR3 region has 16 residues. The germline V gene has CDR1 KGHSH and CDR2 LQKENI. The trim removed 2 bases at V and 5 bases at J, leaving 7 bases unmatched. CDR3 sequence: CASSPRLAGGRETQYF. The CDR3 bases are TGTGCCAGCTCACCAAGGCTAGCGGGGGGCCGGGAGACCCAGTACTTC. The full variable domain, in which reference TRBV18 and TRBJ2-5 provide the parts outside the CDR3, is NAGVMQNPRHLVRRRGQEARLRCSPMKGHSHVYWYRQLPEEGLKFMVYLQKENIIDESGMPKERFSAEFPKEGPSILRIQQVVRGDSAAYFCASSPRLAGGRETQYFGPGTRLLVL.

The chain has TRBV19 and TRBJ2-5, with D perhaps matching TRBD1 (7 bases). V was cut by 1 base and J by 5 bases, with 14 bases left in between. Germline CDR1 and CDR2: LNHDA and SQIVND (reference sequence). This CDR3 comprises 15 residues. The CDR3 sequence: CASSIAGQEGETQYF. The CDR3 coding sequence is TGTGCCAGTAGTATAGCCGGACAGGAGGGGGAGACCCAGTACTTC.

The J gene is TRBJ2-2, the V gene TRBV5-1; 7 bases match TRBD1. V trimming: 7 bases; J trimming: 5 bases; junction bases outside the gene matches: 11. The CDR3 contains 15 residues. Germline CDR1 reads SGHRS; CDR2 reads YFSETQ. Here the CDR3 reads CASAWDRVGTGELFF. The CDR3 nucleotides read TGCGCCAGCGCCTGGGACAGAGTGGGGACCGGGGAGCTGTTTTTT.

The chain is built from TRBV7-2 and TRBJ2-2; D perhaps matches TRBD1 (5 bases). V was clipped by 5 bases and J by 2 bases, with 15 bases between them. Germline V gene sequence: CDR1 SGHTA, CDR2 FQGNSA. The CDR3 is made up of 16 amino acids. The CDR3 loop is CASSPLNGQNTGELFF. CDR3 in DNA: TGTGCCAGCAGCCCCCTCAACGGACAAAACACCGGGGAGCTGTTTTTT.

The chain combines TRBV5-1 with TRBJ1-2; no reliable D call. V was trimmed by 2 bases and J by 6 bases, leaving 8 bases between them. Per germline, CDR1 SGHRS and CDR2 YFSETQ. There are 12 residues in the CDR3. The CDR3 protein is CASSFAGDGYTF. The CDR3 nucleotides read TGCGCCAGCAGCTTCGCGGGCGATGGCTACACCTTC.

The chain is built from TRBV7-9 and TRBJ2-1, with TRBD2 identical over 9 bases. Unmatched junction bases numbered 9, after V lost 6 bases and J lost 6 bases. The CDR3 contains 15 residues. Germline V lookup: CDR1 SEHNR, CDR2 FQNEAQ (reference sequence). In nucleotides, the CDR3 is TGTGCCAGCAGTACTGCGGGGGGGGCCTTCAATGAGCAGTTCTTC. Protein product: CASSTAGGAFNEQFF.

This chain joins TRBV19 and TRBJ1-1; 9 positions agree with TRBD1. After removal of 6 bases from V and 1 base from J, the junction contained 9 bases not matched to a gene. Germline lookup yields CDR1 LNHDA and CDR2 SQIVND (reference sequence). This CDR3 is 16 amino acids long. The CDR3 sequence is CASRRRATGGNTEAFF. CDR3 nucleotide sequence: TGTGCCAGTAGAAGAAGGGCGACAGGGGGGAACACTGAAGCTTTCTTT.

This sequence joins TRBV5-1 and TRBJ2-1, with D possibly matching TRBD2 (6 bases). The CDR3 is made up of 14 amino acids. V lost 4 bases to trimming and J lost 5 bases, with 13 bases between them. CDR1 SGHRS and CDR2 YFSETQ come from the germline V gene. DNA of the CDR3: TGCGCCAGCAGCCTGGGAGGTATAAACAATGAGCAGTTCTTC. It yields the protein CASSLGGINNEQFF.

This chain uses TRBV7-8 with TRBJ2-7, with 7 bases identical to TRBD1. Trimming at V came to 0 bases and at J to 3 bases, leaving 8 bases not matched to a gene. The V gene's germline CDR1 is SGHVS and CDR2 FQNEAQ. The CDR3 contains 16 residues. The CDR3: CASSLALKGANYEQYF. Here the CDR3 DNA reads TGTGCCAGCAGCTTAGCGCTGAAGGGGGCTAACTACGAGCAGTACTTC.

The chain links TRBV3-1 (or the pseudogene TRBV3-2) to TRBJ2-3, with TRBD2 matching 11 bases. Trimming at V came to 2 bases and at J to 6 bases, leaving 4 bases not matched to a gene. The germline V gene encodes CDR1 LGHDT and CDR2 YNNKEL (reference sequence). This CDR3 has 15 amino acids. The CDR3 sequence is CASSQSASGRDTQYF. The CDR3 DNA reads TGTGCCAGCAGCCAAAGTGCTAGCGGGAGGGATACGCAGTATTTT.

This chain connects TRBV5-4 to TRBJ1-6, with 8 bases matching TRBD1. The CDR3 runs to 15 residues. V trimming: 4 bases; J trimming: 7 bases; junction bases outside the gene matches: 7. Germline V gene data show CDR1 as SGHNT and CDR2 as YYREEE (reference sequence). The CDR3 coding sequence is TGTGCCAGCAGCGTTAAACAGGGGGGAAATTCACCCCTCCACTTT. This encodes CASSVKQGGNSPLHF.

CDR3 bases: TGTGCCAGCAGCTTAGGTCCAGGGAGGGACACTGAAGCTTTCTTT. Its protein is CASSLGPGRDTEAFF. The chain uses TRBV11-3 and TRBJ1-1; TRBD1 might be the D (5 bases). Trimming took off 1 base at V and 3 bases at J, with 12 bases between the two ends. Germline lookup yields CDR1 SGHNT and CDR2 YENEEA. The CDR3 extends over 15 amino acids.

The CDR3 DNA sequence: TGCGCCAGCAGGGATACAGGGAAAGTCTACGAGCAGTACTTC. This sequence encodes CASRDTGKVYEQYF. The chain links TRBV10-2 to TRBJ2-7; a possible D gene is TRBD1 (6 bases). Between the trimmed V and J ends, which lost 6 bases and 3 bases, there was a span of 15 bases. This CDR3 is built from 14 residues. Germline V gives CDR1 WSHSY, CDR2 SAAADI.

The V and J genes are TRBV5-1 and TRBJ2-3; possible D gene TRBD2, 5 bases. Trimming took off 0 bases at V and 6 bases at J, with 17 bases between the two ends. In germline, CDR1 is SGHRS, CDR2 YFSETQ. CDR3 length equals 16 residues. CDR3 bases: TGCGCCAGCAGCTTGGCCGCTAGCTGGCGCGGGGATACGCAGTATTTT. It codes for CASSLAASWRGDTQYF.

The V gene is TRBV10-3, the J gene TRBJ2-7, with TRBD2 matching over 16 bases. The length of the CDR3 is 17 residues. In germline, CDR1 is ENHRY, CDR2 SYGVKD. The ends lost 5 bases at V and 2 bases at J; junction bases unmatched: 6. CDR3 nucleotide sequence: TGTGCCATCAGTTCCGGGACTAGCGGGAGGGGTACCTACGAGCAGTACTTC. This gives the protein CAISSGTSGRGTYEQYF.

The V call is TRBV7-2, the J call TRBJ2-2; D is unclear. The CDR3 length is 15 residues. V was trimmed by 5 bases and J by 0 bases, leaving 10 bases between them. The germline gives CDR1 SGHTA, CDR2 FQGNSA. In nucleotides, the CDR3 is TGTGCCAGCAGCGCCCAGTCAGCGAACACCGGGGAGCTGTTTTTT. Protein product: CASSAQSANTGELFF.

The rearrangement joins TRBV3-1 (or the pseudogene TRBV3-2) to TRBJ2-3, with TRBD2 identical over 10 bases. The CDR3 length is 18 residues. Germline V gene lookup returns CDR1 LGHDT and CDR2 YNNKEL (reference sequence). Unmatched junction bases numbered 6, after V lost 0 bases and J lost 0 bases. The CDR3 nucleotides read TGTGCCAGCAGCCAAGATAGACTAGCGGGTGCTAGCACAGATACGCAGTATTTT. It is translated as CASSQDRLAGASTDTQYF.